This paragraph reports one T cell receptor beta chain. The source of the sample is a study of blood T cell repertoires in COVID-19. About the research overall: Acute and convalescent COVID-19 samples came from the United States, Italy and Spain. Sources were T cells, B-cell-depleted T cells, or PBMCs; the material itself was cDNA or gDNA.

Under the authors' procedure: Estimated nucleated cell counts came from reference gene primer amplification. The method was immunoSEQ multiplex PCR; TCRdb's version includes in-frame clones alone and lacks a portion of them. D and trimming were read from the DNA, whereas the V and J calls and clone size are those reported in that table. The table has approximately 75,000 clones, around 80% seen once. A Seattle source enrolled patients during active infection and followed them longitudinally. The CDR3 contains 14 residues. Germline values: CDR1 GTSNPN, CDR2 SVGIG (reference sequence). Trimming took 2 bases from V and 1 from J, leaving 9 bases between them.

This sequence was found in a man between 45 and 60 years old with COVID-19, enrolled during active disease. The rearrangement links TRBV30 to TRBJ1-3, with D unclear. Sequencing was performed on peripheral blood. The chain's CDR3 is CAWSTHRSGNTIYF. DNA for the CDR3: TGTGCCTGGAGTACACACAGATCTGGAAACACCATATATTTT.